Detailed here is one T cell receptor beta chain. Per the authors' pipeline: Using reference gene primer amplification, nucleated cell counts were estimated. Method: immunoSEQ multiplex PCR; TCRdb's copy keeps in-frame clones and lacks some. V, J and clone size derive from that table, while D and trimming were established from the DNA sequence. The sample has over 80,000 clones; 65% to 90% are singletons. The record originates from a study of blood T cell repertoires in COVID-19. In the study overall: Researchers got acute and convalescent COVID-19 samples from the United States, Italy and Spain. T cells, B-cell-depleted T cells, or PBMCs supplied cDNA or gDNA.

There are 14 residues in the CDR3. Per the germline V gene, CDR1 is LGHDT and CDR2 is YNNKEL (reference sequence). Germline trimming cut 4 bases from V and 2 bases from J; bases unmatched to any gene: 4. The J gene is TRBJ1-2, the V gene TRBV3-1 (or the pseudogene TRBV3-2); 7 bases agree with TRBD1. The source is a man at least 80 years old with active or convalescent COVID-19. The sample taken for sequencing was peripheral blood. The CDR3 bases are TGTGCCAGCAGCCGGGACAGCGAAAACTATGGCTACACCTTC. Translated: CASSRDSENYGYTF.